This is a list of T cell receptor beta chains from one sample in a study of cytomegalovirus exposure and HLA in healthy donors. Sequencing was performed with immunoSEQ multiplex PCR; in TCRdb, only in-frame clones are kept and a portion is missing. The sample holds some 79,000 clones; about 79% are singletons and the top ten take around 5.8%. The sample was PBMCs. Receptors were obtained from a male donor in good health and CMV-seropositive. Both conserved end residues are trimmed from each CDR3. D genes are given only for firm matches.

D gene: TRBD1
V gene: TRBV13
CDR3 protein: ASSLAWTGNVYGYT

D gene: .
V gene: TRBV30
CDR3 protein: AWSSGSEGQPQH

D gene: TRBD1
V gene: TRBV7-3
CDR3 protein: ASSSGTVREAF

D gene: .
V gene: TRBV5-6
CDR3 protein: ASSLGDRFYTDTQY

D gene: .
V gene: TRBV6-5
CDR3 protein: ASSYAGMNTEAF

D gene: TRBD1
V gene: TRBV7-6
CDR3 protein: ASSSGTGDSPLH

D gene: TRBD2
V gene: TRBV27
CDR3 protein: ASSLSISSGGNNEQF

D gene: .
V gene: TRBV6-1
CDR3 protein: ASSEIGRFWAGASQIAKNIQY

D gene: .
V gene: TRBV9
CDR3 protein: ASSVGARETQY

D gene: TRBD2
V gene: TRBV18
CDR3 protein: ASSPSSSGHNEQF

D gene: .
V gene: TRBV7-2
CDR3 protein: ASSPSLGGAFGETQY

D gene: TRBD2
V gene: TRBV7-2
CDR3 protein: ASSLSVGVGGWTDTQY

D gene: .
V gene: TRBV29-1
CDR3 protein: SVAPGFPGELF

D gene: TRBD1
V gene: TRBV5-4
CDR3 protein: ASSQQGAGEAF

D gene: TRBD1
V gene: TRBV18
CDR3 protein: ASAPGQTHEKLF

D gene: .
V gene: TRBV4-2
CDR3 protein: ASSQQRGQNQPQH

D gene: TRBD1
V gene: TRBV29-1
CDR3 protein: SVAGSPGGYNEQF

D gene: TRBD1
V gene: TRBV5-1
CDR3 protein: ASSRTGTPDTQY

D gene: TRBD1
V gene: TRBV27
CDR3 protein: ASSIHRRQGEETQY

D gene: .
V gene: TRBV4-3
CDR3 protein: ASSQDGSLKDSPLH

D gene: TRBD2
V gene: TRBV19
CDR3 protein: ASSILAGVTDTQY

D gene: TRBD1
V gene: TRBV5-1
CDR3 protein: ASSRWDRENEKLF

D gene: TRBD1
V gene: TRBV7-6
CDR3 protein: ASSEGQSGEQF

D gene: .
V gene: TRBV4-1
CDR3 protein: ASSQGNNEQF

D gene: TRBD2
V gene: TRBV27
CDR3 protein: ASSLSALAGGEQY

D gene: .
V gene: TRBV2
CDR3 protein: ASRNWGRYGYT

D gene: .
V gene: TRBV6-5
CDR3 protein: ASSYSASQPQH

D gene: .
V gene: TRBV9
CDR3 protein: ASSVATSRANGYT

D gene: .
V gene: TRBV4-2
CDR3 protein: ASSQEPLVSDTQY

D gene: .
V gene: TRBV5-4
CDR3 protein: ASSPGGFDRGYT

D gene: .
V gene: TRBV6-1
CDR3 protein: ASSQRARLDTQY

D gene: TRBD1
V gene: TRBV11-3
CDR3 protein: ASSSGQGLEQY

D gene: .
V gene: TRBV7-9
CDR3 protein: ASSLAGTLTYEQY

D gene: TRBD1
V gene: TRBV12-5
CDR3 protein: ASASGTANTGELF

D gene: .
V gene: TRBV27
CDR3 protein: ASSLVGTGIYGYT

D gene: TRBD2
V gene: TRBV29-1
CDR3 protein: SVGGGTSGGFKTDTQY

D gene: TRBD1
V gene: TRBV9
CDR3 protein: ASSAGTARNQPQH

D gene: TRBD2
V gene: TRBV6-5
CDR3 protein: ASSRSGSLTYEQY